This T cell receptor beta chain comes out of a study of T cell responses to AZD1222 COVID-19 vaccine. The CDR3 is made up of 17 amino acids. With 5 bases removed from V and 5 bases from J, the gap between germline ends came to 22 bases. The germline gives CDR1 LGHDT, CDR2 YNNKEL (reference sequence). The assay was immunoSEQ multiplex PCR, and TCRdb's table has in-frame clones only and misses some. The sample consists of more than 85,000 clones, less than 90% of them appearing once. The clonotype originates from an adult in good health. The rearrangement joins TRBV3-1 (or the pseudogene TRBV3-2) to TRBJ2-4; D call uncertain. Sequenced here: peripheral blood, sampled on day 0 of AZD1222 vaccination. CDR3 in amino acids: CASSYYDPICKENIQYF. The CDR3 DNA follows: TGTGCCAGCAGCTATTATGATCCCATTTGCAAAGAAAACATTCAGTACTTC.